These 23 T cell receptor beta chains were sequenced from one sample in a study of blood T cell repertoires in COVID-19 (dated by TCRdb to the early 2020s). Library preparation employed the immunoSEQ multiplex PCR assay. TCRdb took this table from immuneACCESS and kept in-frame rearrangements with V and J called. Such tables lack part of the clones; where checked against another copy, unresolved V genes explain under half of the gap, and the rest is unexplained. The sample table shows about 180,000 clones, and under 85% are seen once. Around 6.8% of the sample rests with the top ten. Sequences were obtained from peripheral blood. The receptor set was obtained from a human donor in a cohort sampled during active COVID-19.

The gene calls are TRBV9 and TRBJ2-7; 9 bases map to TRBD2. Germline CDR1 reads SGDLS; CDR2 reads YYNGEE. This CDR3 is built from 16 residues. Trimming removed 3 bases from V and 3 bases from J; junction bases left unmatched: 10. The CDR3 loop is CASSGKAGGTDYEQYF. CDR3 DNA sequence: TGTGCCAGCAGCGGAAAAGCGGGGGGAACGGACTACGAGCAGTACTTC.

This clone was found once. The V call is TRBV3-1 (or the pseudogene TRBV3-2), the J call TRBJ1-3, with D uncertain. With 3 bases removed from V and 0 bases from J, the gap between germline ends came to 18 bases. Germline lookup yields CDR1 LGHDT and CDR2 YNNKEL (reference sequence). This CDR3 region has 18 residues. CDR3 sequence: CASSHLEGDSRSGNTIYF. CDR3 nucleotide sequence: TGTGCCAGCAGCCACCTGGAAGGAGACTCCCGCTCTGGAAACACCATATATTTT.

This clone was recorded a few times. The rearrangement uses TRBV19 and TRBJ1-2; D is perhaps TRBD1 (6 bases). The V end lost 5 bases, the J end lost 5 bases, and 18 bases lay between the germline ends. Looked up from germline, CDR1 is LNHDA and CDR2 is SQIVND (reference sequence). CDR3 length: 15 amino acids. This chain's CDR3 is CASSPDREGGYGYTF. The CDR3 bases are TGTGCCAGTAGTCCAGACCGAGAAGGGGGTTATGGCTACACCTTC.

The chain uses TRBV6-6 and TRBJ2-7; TRBD1 aligns across 10 bases. This CDR3 has 16 amino acids. The V gene end was trimmed by 4 bases and the J gene end by 6 bases; junction bases not matched to a gene: 12. CDR1 is MNHNY, CDR2 SVGAGI, per germline (reference sequence). Here the CDR3 reads CASSSGRGTGASEQYF. The CDR3, as DNA: TGTGCCAGCAGTTCCGGGAGAGGGACAGGGGCTTCCGAGCAGTACTTC.

The rearrangement links TRBV3-1 (or the pseudogene TRBV3-2) to TRBJ2-1; 7 nucleotides align to TRBD2. V trimming: 1 base; J trimming: 13 bases; junction bases outside the gene matches: 16. This CDR3 has 16 amino acids. Germline CDR1 reads LGHDT; CDR2 reads YNNKEL (reference sequence). In nucleotides, the CDR3 is TGTGCCAGCAGCCAAGGACTAGCAAGAGGCGCAGACCGACAGTTCTTC. Amino acids: CASSQGLARGADRQFF.

The gene calls are TRBV2 and TRBJ2-3, with D perhaps matching TRBD1 (6 bases). V lost 9 bases to trimming and J lost 4 bases, with 20 bases between them. This CDR3 has 15 amino acids. Germline V CDR1 and CDR2: SNHLY, FYNNEI. CDR3 in amino acids: CARGAEKIAPDTQYF. CDR3 DNA sequence: TGTGCCAGGGGGGCGGAGAAGATTGCACCAGATACGCAGTATTTT.

The chain recombines TRBV5-6 with TRBJ2-5, with D possibly TRBD2 on 6 matching bases. Germline CDR1 SGHDT, CDR2 YYEEEE. The CDR3 contains 14 residues. Trimming cost V 4 bases and J 2 bases, with 12 bases left between them. CDR3 DNA: TGTGCCAGCAGCCCGATGGACTATCAAGAGACCCAGTACTTC. This translates into CASSPMDYQETQYF. The full variable domain, rest sourced from reference TRBV5-6 and TRBJ2-5, is DAGVTQSPTHLIKTRGQQVTLRCSPKSGHDTVSWYQQALGQGPQFIFQYYEEEERQRGNFPDRFSGHQFPNYSSELNVNALLLGDSALYLCASSPMDYQETQYFGPGTRLLVL.

The rearrangement joins TRBV5-6 to TRBJ2-7; tentatively, D is TRBD1 (5 bases). Germline V gives CDR1 SGHDT, CDR2 YYEEEE. Trimming shortened V by 2 bases and J by 2 bases, and 20 bases separated the two germline ends. This CDR3 has 17 amino acids. CDR3: CASSFRYQTVLAYEQYF. CDR3 in DNA: TGTGCCAGCAGCTTCCGGTATCAGACAGTCCTAGCCTACGAGCAGTACTTC.

This clone was found a few times. This chain joins TRBV7-9 and TRBJ1-2; a weak D match, TRBD1 (5 bases). The CDR3 loop spans 14 amino acids. V lost 0 bases and J 4 bases, leaving 9 bases between the germline ends. Germline assignment: CDR1 SEHNR and CDR2 FQNEAQ (reference sequence). Here the CDR3 DNA reads TGTGCCAGCAGCTTAGCCGGGGGTGTCTATGGCTACACCTTC. It codes for CASSLAGGVYGYTF.

This rearrangement joins TRBV5-6 to TRBJ2-1; possibly TRBD1 for D (5 bases). Trimming cost V 0 bases and J 7 bases, with 14 bases left between them. Germline assignment: CDR1 SGHDT and CDR2 YYEEEE. CDR3 length: 15 amino acids. The CDR3 DNA reads TGTGCCAGCAGCTTGGATCCAGGGCTACTAAATGAGCAGTTCTTC. Amino acids: CASSLDPGLLNEQFF.

This clone occurred once. This rearrangement joins TRBV6-6 to TRBJ2-7; D gene unclear. Germline CDR1 and CDR2: MNHNY and SVGAGI (reference sequence). The CDR3 covers 15 residues. Trimming pared 0 bases from V and 2 bases from J, leaving 11 bases between. The CDR3 reads CASSYSFERTYEQYF. As DNA, the CDR3 is TGTGCCAGCAGTTACTCGTTCGAGCGAACCTACGAGCAGTACTTC.

The V gene is TRBV7-8, the J gene TRBJ1-6; 9 bases line up with TRBD1. J lost 7 bases, V lost 3 bases, and 7 bases had no gene match. Germline V gene lookup returns CDR1 SGHVS and CDR2 FQNEAQ. CDR3 length equals 16 residues. The DNA of the CDR3 is TGTGCCAGCAGCTTTAACCGACAGGGGGGGAATTCACCCCTCCACTTT. This sequence encodes CASSFNRQGGNSPLHF.

This chain joins TRBV9 and TRBJ1-2; D might be TRBD1 (6 bases). The CDR3 spans 15 residues. V was clipped by 4 bases and J by 4 bases, with 17 bases between them. Germline V gene sequence: CDR1 SGDLS, CDR2 YYNGEE. Here the CDR3 DNA reads TGTGCCAGCAGCCCAGGGACACGGGAGGTCTATGGCTACACCTTC. It is translated as CASSPGTREVYGYTF.

This clone has only a few counts. V and J are TRBV4-1 and TRBJ1-5; 8 bases are shared with TRBD1. This CDR3 region has 12 residues. V dropped 4 bases and J dropped 13; count of bases not matched to a gene: 6. Germline CDR1 reads MGHRA; CDR2 reads YSYEKL. The CDR3 nucleotides read TGCGCCAGCAGCCTAGGACAGGGCCGGCAGCATTTT. Amino acid sequence: CASSLGQGRQHF.

The chain employs TRBV6-2 or TRBV6-3 and TRBJ2-2; TRBD1 agrees at 10 bases. Per germline, CDR1 MNHEY and CDR2 SVGEGT. After removal of 5 bases from V and 6 bases from J, the junction contained 12 bases not matched to a gene. The CDR3 consists of 17 residues. The CDR3 loop reads CASSNGQGGLSAGELFF. CDR3 bases: TGTGCCAGCAGTAACGGACAGGGGGGATTAAGCGCCGGGGAGCTGTTTTTT.

The rearrangement uses TRBV12-3 or TRBV12-4 and TRBJ2-7, with a weak D call TRBD2 (5 bases). Trimming shortened V by 3 bases and J by 3 bases, and 6 bases separated the two germline ends. The CDR3 runs to 12 residues. The DNA for the CDR3 is TGTGCCAGCAGTTTCCGGGGCTACGAGCAGTACTTC. Amino acids: CASSFRGYEQYF.

This clone was counted ten times or more. The chain carries TRBV14 and TRBJ2-5; 7 positions agree with TRBD1. CDR3 length: 14 amino acids. Unmatched junction bases numbered 3, after V lost 0 bases and J lost 5 bases. The germline V gene encodes CDR1 SGHDN and CDR2 FVKESK. CDR3: CASSQDRGRETQYF. CDR3 bases: TGTGCCAGCAGCCAAGATAGGGGGCGGGAGACCCAGTACTTC.

This chain uses TRBV2 with TRBJ2-7; TRBD1 aligns across 10 bases. Germline V gene lookup returns CDR1 SNHLY and CDR2 FYNNEI. The CDR3 consists of 14 residues. With 5 bases clipped from V and 6 bases from J, the junction kept 7 bases outside the gene matches. The CDR3 region has the DNA TGTGCCAGCAGTTCCGGGACAGGGGAGGGCGAGCAGTACTTC. This codes for CASSSGTGEGEQYF. The complete variable domain, with remaining parts taken from reference TRBV2 and TRBJ2-7, reads EPEVTQTPSHQVTQMGQEVILRCVPISNHLYFYWYRQILGQKVEFLVSFYNNEISEKSEIFDDQFSVERPDGSNFTLKIRSTKLEDSAMYFCASSSGTGEGEQYFGPGTRLTVT.

Note on this clone: Other DNA sequences in this specimen translate into the identical CDR3. The chain links TRBV4-1 to TRBJ2-7; 8 positions match TRBD1. This CDR3 region has 15 residues. Trimming cost V 1 base and J 2 bases; bases outside gene matches: 4. The germline gives CDR1 MGHRA, CDR2 YSYEKL. The CDR3 loop reads CASSQVDRGPYEQYF. CDR3 nucleotides: TGCGCCAGCAGCCAAGTAGACAGGGGTCCCTACGAGCAGTACTTC.

The V and J genes are TRBV5-1 and TRBJ1-1, with D perhaps TRBD1 (5 bases). Trimming cost V 6 bases and J 0 bases, with 12 bases left between them. This CDR3 comprises 14 residues. Germline CDR1 is SGHRS and CDR2 is YFSETQ. The CDR3 here is CASTWGDLNTEAFF. In DNA form, the CDR3 reads TGCGCCAGCACCTGGGGGGACCTGAACACTGAAGCTTTCTTT.

The DNA for the CDR3 is TGTGCCAGCAGCACACCCGGGACAGGGGGTACGGGCTACACCTTC. This gives the protein CASSTPGTGGTGYTF. The V and J genes are TRBV11-2 and TRBJ1-2; TRBD1 aligns across 11 bases. This CDR3 has 15 residues. CDR1 SGHAT and CDR2 FQNNGV come from the germline V gene. Trimming cost V 5 bases and J 8 bases; bases outside gene matches: 10.

The chain combines TRBV7-3 with TRBJ2-3; 10 positions agree with TRBD2. Germline V CDR1 and CDR2: SGHTA, FQGTGA. The CDR3 totals 17 residues. V trimming: 5 bases; J trimming: 2 bases; junction bases outside the gene matches: 10. The CDR3: CASSPGPAGGPTDTQYF. Here the CDR3 DNA reads TGTGCCAGCAGCCCCGGCCCAGCGGGGGGGCCCACAGATACGCAGTATTTT.

The J gene is TRBJ2-3, the V gene TRBV19, with 10 bases lining up with TRBD2. V shed 2 bases, J shed 0 bases, and the junction held 5 bases outside the gene matches. CDR1 is LNHDA and CDR2 is SQIVND in the germline V gene (reference sequence). The CDR3 is made up of 17 amino acids. The CDR3: CASSIIAGGTSTDTQYF. For the CDR3, the DNA is TGTGCCAGTAGTATAATAGCGGGGGGAACCAGCACAGATACGCAGTATTTT. Full variable domain (missing parts from reference TRBV19 and TRBJ2-3): DGGITQSPKYLFRKEGQNVTLSCEQNLNHDAMYWYRQDPGQGLRLIYYSQIVNDFQKGDIAEGYSVSREKKESFPLTVTSAQKNPTAFYLCASSIIAGGTSTDTQYFGPGTRLTVL.